Listed below are T cell receptor beta chains from one sample, sequenced in a study of CD8+CD57+ T cells in acquired aplastic anemia. TCRdb itself ran the reads through MiXCR, one entry per CDR3 protein. The table includes about 470,000 distinct CDR3 sequences, around 30% detected once. Sequences were obtained from sorted CD4+, CD8+, or CD8+CD57+ T cells (not recorded which) from PBMCs. The origin of the receptors is a human donor with aplastic anemia. Each CDR3 is given without its conserved first and last residue.

v_gene | CDR3aa
TRBV20-1 | SARDPRGLDDYEQY
TRBV7-3 | ASSLEAHTEAF
TRBV20-1 | SARVINGPQH
TRBV2 | ASSGGDSYEQY
TRBV2 | ASSERGMGNQPQH
TRBV2 | ASSQESTSAIVSYEQY
TRBV4-2 | ASSQTDRVGQPQH
TRBV10-1 | ATRDSETINSPLH
TRBV5-1 | ASRWTVNTEAF
TRBV3-1 | ASSQGRVVTGYT
TRBV11-2 | ASRTSGVTDTQY
TRBV7-9 | ASMFQGGNEQF
TRBV19 | ASSKLGGTGELF
TRBV20-1 | SASGADTQY
TRBV30 | AWTPRGRGVGEAF
TRBV4-2 | ASSQGRSESGNSYEQY
TRBV19 | ASSRTRGETQY
TRBV9 | ASSVSSGSSGSTDTQY
TRBV5-1 | ASSLAVHLRNEQY
TRBV2 | ASSGARQGASPLH
TRBV3-1 | ASSAMKGNTIY
TRBV9 | ASSVGETGELF
TRBV7-2 | ASSPGGEQF
TRBV20-1 | SATGTSGETQY
TRBV19 | ASKSNTEAF
TRBV6-2/TRBV6-3 | ASSYSYRDGTSNQPQH
TRBV15 | ATSMDRDYEQY
TRBV7-2 | VRAGTGEQY
TRBV11-2 | ASSLEWVRMDSGNTIY
TRBV5-1 | ASSFGRGDEQF
TRBV19 | ASSFENTEAF
TRBV2 | ASSFLGLADSSYEQY
TRBV29-1 | SVLTGAGYGYT
TRBV2 | ASTASMGGSEAF
TRBV19 | ASSMGGITEAF
TRBV7-9 | ATDSPYEQY
TRBV15 | ATSSRRHNQPQH
TRBV27 | ASSPDRGGNTIY
TRBV4-2 | ASSLSGGISYEQY
TRBV5-1 | ASSWEAGGYEQY
TRBV2 | ASSGRGSNYGYT
TRBV11-2 | ASSFIPGLSNQPQH
TRBV2 | ASSGDRDFYGYT
TRBV27 | ASSQGTGGFQPQH
TRBV7-9 | ASTKAGRYSYEQY
TRBV25-1 | ASSPLGRFNEKLF
TRBV14 | ASSHVNSPLH
TRBV11-2 | ASSCLTGTRAHEQY
TRBV19 | ASRRDEGPSYEQY
TRBV6-5 | ASSSTGVQPQH
TRBV7-6 | ASSLTGQGHDTEAF
TRBV5-1 | ASSLVGTGSYEQY
TRBV7-2 | ASSPSRDLDEQF
TRBV7-9 | ASRKGQGADGYT